This entry lists 9 T cell receptor beta chains sequenced from one sample in a study of cytomegalovirus exposure and HLA in healthy donors. The table came from immunoSEQ multiplex PCR; TCRdb's copy has only in-frame clones and leaves some out. The sample has roughly 100,000 clones, around 86% seen once. Source material: PBMCs. These receptors were obtained from a young woman in good health and CMV-seropositive.

The chain recombines TRBV27 with TRBJ1-1; D remains ambiguous. With 0 bases removed from V and 1 base from J, the gap between germline ends came to 6 bases. There are 14 residues in the CDR3. Germline lookup yields CDR1 MNHEY and CDR2 SMNVEV (reference sequence). Here the CDR3 DNA reads TGTGCCAGCAGTTTATCGCGGGGGAACACTGAAGCTTTCTTT. Translation: CASSLSRGNTEAFF.

The chain joins TRBV11-3 to TRBJ2-2; TRBD1 matches 8 bases. Germline CDR1 is SGHNT and CDR2 is YENEEA. The J segment lost 4 bases and the V segment lost 3 bases, leaving 1 base of the junction unmatched. The length of the CDR3 is 14 residues. The CDR3 DNA reads TGTGCCAGCAGCTTTACAGGGGGCACCGGGGAGCTGTTTTTT. It codes for CASSFTGGTGELFF.

The chain recombines TRBV11-1 with TRBJ2-5, with a tentative D call TRBD2 (5 bases). Between the trimmed V and J ends, which lost 1 base and 1 base, there was a span of 10 bases. Germline assignment: CDR1 SGHAT and CDR2 FQDESV (reference sequence). CDR3 size: 15 residues. CDR3 loop: CASSLDGEPQETQYF. DNA of the CDR3: TGTGCCAGCAGCTTAGATGGGGAGCCCCAAGAGACCCAGTACTTC.

V is TRBV29-1 and J is TRBJ2-5; weak D call: TRBD2 (6 bases). The ends were cut back, 6 bases at V and 5 bases at J, with 22 bases in the middle. The length of the CDR3 is 15 residues. Germline CDR1 and CDR2: SQVTM and ANQGSEA. The CDR3 bases are TGCAGCGTCCTCCTGGGGGACTTCCTCCGGGAGACCCAGTACTTC. Translating it yields CSVLLGDFLRETQYF.

This chain links TRBV7-9 with TRBJ2-7; a possible D gene is TRBD1 (6 bases). Deletions cut 0 bases from V and 1 base from J, with 10 bases between. This CDR3 is built from 15 residues. CDR1 is SEHNR and CDR2 is FQNEAQ in the germline V gene (reference sequence). In nucleotides, the CDR3 is TGTGCCAGCAGCTTAGCACAGGGCGGGTCCTACGAGCAGTACTTC. Amino acids: CASSLAQGGSYEQYF. Drawing the rest from reference TRBV7-9 and TRBJ2-7, the complete variable domain is DTGVSQNPRHKITKRGQNVTFRCDPISEHNRLYWYRQTLGQGPEFLTYFQNEAQLEKSRLLSDRFSAERPKGSFSTLEIQRTEQGDSAMYLCASSLAQGGSYEQYFGPGTRLTVT.

Points on this clone: The sample contains more than one DNA sequence encoding this CDR3. The chain combines TRBV19 with TRBJ1-1; tentatively, D is TRBD1 (5 bases). CDR3 size: 13 residues. The V end lost 3 bases, the J end lost 0 bases, and 5 bases lay between the germline ends. CDR1 is LNHDA, CDR2 SQIVND, per germline (reference sequence). The CDR3, as DNA: TGTGCCAGTAGTATCAGGGTGAACACTGAAGCTTTCTTT. It translates to CASSIRVNTEAFF. Drawing the rest from reference TRBV19 and TRBJ1-1, the complete variable domain is DGGITQSPKYLFRKEGQNVTLSCEQNLNHDAMYWYRQDPGQGLRLIYYSQIVNDFQKGDIAEGYSVSREKKESFPLTVTSAQKNPTAFYLCASSIRVNTEAFFGQGTRLTVV.

This sequence joins TRBV11-2 and TRBJ1-1, with D perhaps matching TRBD1 (6 bases). The CDR3 sequence is 15 residues long. Trimming took 1 base from V and 4 from J, leaving 13 bases between them. Germline CDR1 is SGHAT and CDR2 is FQNNGV. CDR3 bases: TGTGCCAGCAGCTTAGCAGGGGCTGAGGGCACTGAAGCTTTCTTT. This encodes CASSLAGAEGTEAFF.

This clone was counted a single time. This chain uses TRBV10-3 with TRBJ1-5; D might be TRBD1 (6 bases). This CDR3 is 13 amino acids long. The ends were cut back, 10 bases at V and 0 bases at J, with 10 bases in the middle. Looked up from germline, CDR1 is ENHRY and CDR2 is SYGVKD. The CDR3 region has the DNA TGTGCCACCCGGGACACTAGCAATCAGCCCCAGCATTTT. Protein product: CATRDTSNQPQHF.

This clone came up once. The J gene is TRBJ2-1, the V gene TRBV28, with D tentatively TRBD2 (7 bases). Germline CDR1 MDHEN, CDR2 SYDVKM. The CDR3 consists of 16 residues. Trimming stripped 3 bases from V and 7 bases from J, with 19 bases between. The CDR3 sequence is CASSFLLRGAKNEQFF. CDR3 sequence (DNA): TGTGCCAGCAGTTTCCTCCTTCGGGGGGCGAAGAATGAGCAGTTCTTC. The complete variable domain, with remaining parts taken from reference TRBV28 and TRBJ2-1, reads DVKVTQSSRYLVKRTGEKVFLECVQDMDHENMFWYRQDPGLGLRLIYFSYDVKMKEKGDIPEGYSVSREKKERFSLILESASTNQTSMYLCASSFLLRGAKNEQFFGPGTRLTVL.